This T cell receptor beta chain was documented in a study of tumor-infiltrating lymphocytes in primary liver carcinoma. Study-wide points: Tumor region pairs shared more overlap than did tumor-adjacent and tumor-blood pairs.

As to this clonotype: The antigen remains unidentified. This may be a read error: a much more frequent sequence differs by one nucleotide.

TCR beta cDNA was reverse-transcribed from 450 to 500 ng of total RNA. The reaction used a constant-region primer and ProtoScript II reverse transcriptase. Researchers made the TCR beta libraries by running three nested multiplex PCR rounds with slightly modified ARM-PCR. From the multiplex PCR reads, TCRdb called clonotypes with MiXCR, one entry per CDR3 protein. In the table there are 40,000 to 60,000 distinct CDR3 sequences, 70% to 75% of which are singletons. Joint extraction of RNA and DNA used roughly 20-32 mg of bulk tissue that was unsorted. For each tumor, five separate regions were sampled. Sequencing input: liver tumor tissue from sampling region 3. The subset was: tumor region T3, left-lateral pole. This TCR was recovered from a man aged 35 to 55 with primary liver carcinoma and hepatitis B virus infection.

Written as DNA, the CDR3 is TGTGACAGCAGTTTAGGTCCCACTAGCGGGAGGGCCATTCCCGAGCAGTACTTC. Its translation: CDSSLGPTSGRAIPEQYF. The rearrangement links TRBV28 to TRBJ2-7, with TRBD2 matching over 13 bases. The CDR3 length is 18 residues. Germline-derived CDR1 and CDR2 are MDHEN and SYDVKM.